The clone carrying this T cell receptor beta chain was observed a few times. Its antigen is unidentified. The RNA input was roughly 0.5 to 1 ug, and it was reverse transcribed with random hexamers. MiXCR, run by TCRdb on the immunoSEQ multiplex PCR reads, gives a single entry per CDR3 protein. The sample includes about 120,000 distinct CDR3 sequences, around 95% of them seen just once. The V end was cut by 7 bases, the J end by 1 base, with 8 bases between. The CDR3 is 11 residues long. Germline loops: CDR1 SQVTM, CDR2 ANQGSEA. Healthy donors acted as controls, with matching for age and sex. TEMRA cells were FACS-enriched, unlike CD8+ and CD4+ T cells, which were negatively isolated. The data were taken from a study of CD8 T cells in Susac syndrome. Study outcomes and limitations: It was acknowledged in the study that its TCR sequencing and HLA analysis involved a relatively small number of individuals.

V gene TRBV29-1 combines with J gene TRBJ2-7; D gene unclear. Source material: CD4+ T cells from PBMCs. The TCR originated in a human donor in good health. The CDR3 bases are TGCAGCGCTACCCTTTCCTACGAGCAGTACTTC. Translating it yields CSATLSYEQYF.